The T cell receptor beta chain under discussion was sequenced for a study of cytomegalovirus exposure and HLA in healthy donors. Whole-study findings and limits: It is likely that the observed cluster of highly shared sequence variants was a sequencing artifact. Relative to equally common others, HLA-associated TCR beta chains showed greater clonal expansion in a later analysis.

The germline CDR1 and CDR2 sequences are SGHKS and YYEKEE (reference sequence). V was clipped by 2 bases and J by 0 bases, with 15 bases between them. This CDR3 contains 16 residues. Turning to this clone: Its antigen remains unknown.

Both 60 Vbeta primers and 13 Jbeta primers went into the PCR. Assay: immunoSEQ multiplex PCR; the TCRdb copy retains only in-frame clones and omits some. This sample yields about 160,000 clones, of which roughly 72% are seen a single time; 6% to 7.5% belongs to the top ten. Sequencing was done on a sample of PBMCs. The rearrangement uses TRBV5-5 and TRBJ2-7, with a weak D call TRBD1 (5 bases). This clonotype was sampled from a man aged 35-49 years in good health and CMV-seropositive. The CDR3 loop is CASSFARVESSYEQYF. DNA for the CDR3: TGTGCCAGCAGCTTCGCCAGGGTGGAGAGCTCCTACGAGCAGTACTTC.